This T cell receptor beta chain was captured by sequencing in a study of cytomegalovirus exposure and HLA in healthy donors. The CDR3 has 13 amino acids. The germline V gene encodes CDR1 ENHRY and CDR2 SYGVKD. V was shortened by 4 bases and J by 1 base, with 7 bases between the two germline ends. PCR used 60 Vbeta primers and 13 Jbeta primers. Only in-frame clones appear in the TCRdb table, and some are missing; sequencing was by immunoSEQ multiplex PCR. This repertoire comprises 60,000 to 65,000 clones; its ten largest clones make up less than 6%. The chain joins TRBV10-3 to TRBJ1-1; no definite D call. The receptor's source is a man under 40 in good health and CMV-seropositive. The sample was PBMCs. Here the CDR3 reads CAISGEGNTEAFF. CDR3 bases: TGTGCCATCAGTGGAGAGGGGAACACTGAAGCTTTCTTT.